This record looks at one T cell receptor beta chain sequence and its context. Its binding antigen is unknown. Base qualities are not provided; no much larger clone lies one nucleotide away. The data were taken from a study of T cell responses to AZD1222 COVID-19 vaccine (dated by TCRdb to 2020 to 2022). As for the study more broadly: Because spike-specific TCR depth and breadth did not differ between the two schedules, AZD1222 recipients who got a second dose at roughly 4 weeks were pooled with those who got a second dose at roughly 12 weeks. TCR sequencing covered 233 trial participants: approximately 200 given two doses of AZD1222 and 26 given two doses of MenACWY control vaccine. Trial participants were enrolled by age into subgroups of 18-55, 56-69 and 70-plus years, and roughly 150, 30 and 60 TCR-sequenced participants, respectively, were included in these subgroups. Results the study describes overall, beyond this receptor: Nearly half of unique spike-specific TCRs reportedly recognized epitopes outside regions mutated in the B.1.351 and B.1.1.7 variants. After two AZD1222 doses, both the breadth and the depth of spike-specific TCRs were significantly higher than at day 0 and than in MenACWY recipients. The whole spike protein was spanned by vaccine-associated CD4 TCRs, and dominant responses were seen in regions 160-218 and 743-854. Most participants were white British and females outnumbered males, and the authors suggested that clonal diversity may have been underestimated. The 56-69-year group was small, and its depth increase did not reach significance, likely because of low power. Because no day 14 peak-response samples were available, the repertoires could be characterized only after the peak T cell response. Conclusions about previously exposed vaccinees were limited because only six AZD1222 recipients were SARS-CoV-2 seropositive at baseline.

The CDR3 regions of human TCRbeta chains were analyzed by immunosequencing. In the paper's pipeline: Repertoire TCRs were checked for matches against a reference library of SARS-CoV-2-specific TCRs that had been generated using the MIRA antigen-specificity platform. Breadth was defined as the fraction of unique TCRs that were SARS-CoV-2-associated. Depth was defined as the fraction of total T cells that were SARS-CoV-2-associated. Using the MIRA data, every spike-specific TCR was mapped to the spike region that the TCR reacted to and assigned to either a CD4 or a CD8 class. Log10-transformed breadth and depth values were compared by one-way ANOVA with Sidak's multiple comparisons tests. Not all clones reach the TCRdb copy of this immuneACCESS table, which keeps in-frame sequences only. Checked studies attribute under half of the gap to unresolved V genes and leave the rest unexplained. Clone size and V and J calls were adopted from that table, with D and trimming inferred from the DNA. The table for this sample lists some 140,000 clones; approximately 90% of them were counted only once. Around 2.8% of the sample is in the top ten clones.

Reading the label with the study, this specimen's time point is: baseline before first vaccination. Samples from vaccinated people were obtained from the UK trials COV001 and COV002, which included a single-blind randomized controlled phase 2/3 trial of AZD1222 (ChAdOx1 nCoV-19) in healthy adults. For TCRbeta chain sequencing, PBMC samples from trial participants were taken at day 0 and at day 28 after the second dose. This receptor was identified in an adult in good health. Sequencing used peripheral blood, obtained on day 0 of AZD1222 vaccination.

This receptor has the CDR3 CASSYSPGVTNTEAFF. The bases read TGTGCCAGCAGTTACTCGCCAGGGGTTACGAACACTGAAGCTTTCTTT. The chain is made from TRBV6-2 or TRBV6-3 and TRBJ1-1; tentative D gene TRBD1, with 6 bases matching. The germline V gene yields MNHEY for CDR1 and SVGEGT for CDR2. The CDR3, cysteine through phenylalanine, is 16 amino acids long. The sequence is cut down to CDR3 DNA, 48 bases in frame from base 1. Trimming takes 0 bases from V and 1 base from J, and the germline ends sit 12 bases apart.